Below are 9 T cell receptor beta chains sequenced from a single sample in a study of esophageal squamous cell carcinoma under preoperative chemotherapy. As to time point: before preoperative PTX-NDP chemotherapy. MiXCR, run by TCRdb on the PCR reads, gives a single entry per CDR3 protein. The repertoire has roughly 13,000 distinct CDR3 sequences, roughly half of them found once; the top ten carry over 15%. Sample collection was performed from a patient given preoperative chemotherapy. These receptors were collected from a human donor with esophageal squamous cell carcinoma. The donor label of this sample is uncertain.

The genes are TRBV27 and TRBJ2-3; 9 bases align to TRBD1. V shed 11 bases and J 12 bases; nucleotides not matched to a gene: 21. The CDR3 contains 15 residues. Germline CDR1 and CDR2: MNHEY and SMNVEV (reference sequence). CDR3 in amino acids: CAGGTGGGDHETQYF. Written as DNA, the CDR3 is TGTGCCGGGGGAACAGGGGGCGGGGACCACGAGACCCAGTATTTT.

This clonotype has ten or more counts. The CDR3 coding sequence is TGTGCCAGCGACGAAGGGTGGGGAGAGACCCAGTACTTC. Protein: CASDEGWGETQYF. V is TRBV6-1 and J is TRBJ2-5, with unresolved D. The germline gives CDR1 MNHNS, CDR2 SASEGT. CDR3 length: 13 amino acids. Trimming stripped 8 bases from V and 4 bases from J, with 14 bases between.

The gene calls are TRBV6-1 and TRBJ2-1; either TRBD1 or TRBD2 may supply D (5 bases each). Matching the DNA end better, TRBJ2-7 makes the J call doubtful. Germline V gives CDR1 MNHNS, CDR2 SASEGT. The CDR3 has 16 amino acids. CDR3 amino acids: CASSERGAVLTDAQYF. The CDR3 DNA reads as TGTGCCAGCAGTGAACGAGGGGCTGTCCTCACAGATGCGCAGTACTTC.

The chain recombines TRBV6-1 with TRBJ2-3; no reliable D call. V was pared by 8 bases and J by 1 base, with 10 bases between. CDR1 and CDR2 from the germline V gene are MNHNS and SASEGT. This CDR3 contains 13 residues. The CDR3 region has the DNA TGTGCCAGCGGCGCCGAGGGCACAGATACGCAGTATTTT. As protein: CASGAEGTDTQYF.

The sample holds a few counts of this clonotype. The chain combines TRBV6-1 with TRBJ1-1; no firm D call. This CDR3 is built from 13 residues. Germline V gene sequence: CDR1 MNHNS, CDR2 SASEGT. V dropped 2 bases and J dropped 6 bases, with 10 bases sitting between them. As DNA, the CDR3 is TGTGCCAGCAGTGAATTATACGAGCCTGAAGCTTTCTTT. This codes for CASSELYEPEAFF.

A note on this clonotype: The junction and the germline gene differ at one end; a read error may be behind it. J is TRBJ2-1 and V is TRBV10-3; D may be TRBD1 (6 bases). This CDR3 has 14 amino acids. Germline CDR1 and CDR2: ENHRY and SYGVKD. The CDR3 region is CATSQDSLYNEQFF. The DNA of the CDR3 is TGTGCCACCAGTCAGGACAGCCTATACAATGAGCAGTTCTTC.

CDR3 sequence: CASSGGADTQYF. As DNA, the CDR3 is TGTGCCAGCAGCGGGGGGGCAGATACGCAGTATTTT. The rearrangement joins TRBV7-2 to TRBJ2-3, with 7 positions matching TRBD2. Germline CDR1 reads SGHTA; CDR2 reads FQGNSA. Trimming removed 5 bases from V and 4 bases from J; junction bases left unmatched: 0. The CDR3 length is 12 residues. The whole variable domain, filled in from reference TRBV7-2 and TRBJ2-3, reads GAGVSQSPSNKVTEKGKDVELRCDPISGHTALYWYRQSLGQGLEFLIYFQGNSAPDKSGLPSDRFSAERTGGSVSTLTIQRTQQEDSAVYLCASSGGADTQYFGPGTRLTVL.

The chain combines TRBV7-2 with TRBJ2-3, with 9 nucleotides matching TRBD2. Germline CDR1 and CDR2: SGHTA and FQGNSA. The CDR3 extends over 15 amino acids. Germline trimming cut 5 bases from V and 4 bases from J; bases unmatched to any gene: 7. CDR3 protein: CASSTGTSSADTQYF. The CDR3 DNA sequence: TGTGCCAGCAGCACCGGGACTAGCTCGGCAGATACGCAGTATTTT. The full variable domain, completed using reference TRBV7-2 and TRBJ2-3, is GAGVSQSPSNKVTEKGKDVELRCDPISGHTALYWYRQSLGQGLEFLIYFQGNSAPDKSGLPSDRFSAERTGGSVSTLTIQRTQQEDSAVYLCASSTGTSSADTQYFGPGTRLTVL.

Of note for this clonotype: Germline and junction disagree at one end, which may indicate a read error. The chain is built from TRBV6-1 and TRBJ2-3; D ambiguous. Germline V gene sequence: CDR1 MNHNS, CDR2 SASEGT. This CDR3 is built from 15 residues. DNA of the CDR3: TGTGCCAGGGGTGAAGGGCGGATTAGCAAAGATACGCAGTATTTT. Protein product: CARGEGRISKDTQYF.